This entry lists 20 T cell receptor beta chains sequenced from one sample in a study of Ad26.COV2.S vaccination and SARS-CoV-2 variants. The table came from immunoSEQ multiplex PCR; TCRdb's copy has only in-frame clones and leaves some out. The sample lists about 390,000 clones; about 85% were seen once. Treatment meaning: approximately 18 received Ad26.COV2.S at low or high dose, single or two shots; 5 received placebo; per-sample allocation not given. Collection of the samples took place on day 63 after the first injection of vaccine or placebo. This specimen was peripheral blood, taken in a trial of Ad26.COV2.S vaccine versus placebo. The origin of the receptors is a person between 18 and 65 years old who received the Ad26.COV2.S COVID-19 vaccine or a placebo.

The chain links TRBV3-1 (or the pseudogene TRBV3-2) to TRBJ2-1; D possibly matches TRBD1 or TRBD2 (5 bases each). With 5 bases removed from V and 8 bases from J, the gap between germline ends came to 13 bases. CDR1 LGHDT and CDR2 YNNKEL come from the germline V gene (reference sequence). This CDR3 spans 13 amino acids. CDR3 in DNA: TGTGCCAGCAGCGCTGAGAGGGGCGATGAGCAGTTCTTC. It codes for CASSAERGDEQFF.

The rearrangement links TRBV2 to TRBJ1-2, with D perhaps TRBD1 (5 bases). V dropped 4 bases and J dropped 7 bases, with 16 bases sitting between them. This CDR3 comprises 14 residues. Germline V gene data show CDR1 as SNHLY and CDR2 as FYNNEI. CDR3 sequence reads: CASSGDGPGAGYTF. DNA for the CDR3: TGTGCCAGCAGTGGGGACGGGCCGGGAGCTGGCTACACCTTC.

The rearrangement joins TRBV19 to TRBJ2-1; D is uncertain. Per germline, CDR1 LNHDA and CDR2 SQIVND (reference sequence). Trimming cost V 3 bases and J 10 bases, with 7 bases left between them. CDR3 length: 11 residues. The CDR3 reads CASSISWEQFF. CDR3 nucleotides: TGTGCCAGTAGTATTTCCTGGGAGCAGTTCTTC.

J is TRBJ2-7 and V is TRBV5-1; D is ambiguous. CDR1 and CDR2 from the germline V gene are SGHRS and YFSETQ. The V and J ends lost 0 bases and 2 bases respectively, with 9 bases between them. CDR3 length: 14 residues. The CDR3 coding sequence is TGCGCCAGCAGCTTGGGCGATAGGACCTACGAGCAGTACTTC. Its protein is CASSLGDRTYEQYF.

The CDR3 here is CASGATGGNNYGYTF. The CDR3 DNA reads TGTGCCAGCGGGGCGACAGGGGGTAATAACTATGGCTACACCTTC. The rearrangement links TRBV7-2 to TRBJ1-2; TRBD1 aligns across 9 bases. Germline lookup yields CDR1 SGHTA and CDR2 FQGNSA. The CDR3 has 15 residues. V lost 8 bases, J lost 1 base, and 8 bases stayed unmatched.

The chain employs TRBV5-1 and TRBJ2-1; 8 bases are shared with TRBD2. Germline V gene data show CDR1 as SGHRS and CDR2 as YFSETQ. The junction had 8 bases not matched to a gene; V was cut back by 7 bases and J by 8 bases. The CDR3 covers 13 residues. CDR3 region: CASGSGGLHEQFF. The DNA of the CDR3 is TGCGCCAGCGGATCGGGGGGGTTACATGAGCAGTTCTTC.

The rearrangement links TRBV3-1 (or the pseudogene TRBV3-2) to TRBJ2-4; 9 bases align to TRBD2. CDR3 size: 19 residues. V shed 4 bases and J 1 base; nucleotides not matched to a gene: 14. CDR1 LGHDT and CDR2 YNNKEL come from the germline V gene (reference sequence). As DNA, the CDR3 is TGTGCCAGCAGCCCTTTATCTAGCGGGGTACTGGGGGCCAAAAACATTCAGTACTTC. Protein: CASSPLSSGVLGAKNIQYF.

V and J are TRBV4-3 and TRBJ2-1, with 13 nucleotides matching TRBD2. Germline-derived CDR1 and CDR2 are LGHNA and YSLEER. J was trimmed by 5 bases and V by 5 bases; bases with no gene match: 3. The CDR3 length is 15 residues. CDR3 nucleotide sequence: TGCGCCAGCAGCTCCGGGACTAGCGGGGACAATGAGCAGTTCTTC. Encoded protein: CASSSGTSGDNEQFF.

This chain links TRBV9 with TRBJ1-2, with D possibly TRBD1 on 6 matching bases. CDR3 length: 14 residues. CDR1 is SGDLS, CDR2 YYNGEE, per germline. V shed 0 bases and J shed 2 bases, with 8 bases lying between them. As DNA, the CDR3 is TGTGCCAGCAGCGTAGGGGGGGCGAACTATGGCTACACCTTC. Protein sequence: CASSVGGANYGYTF.

The chain combines TRBV15 with TRBJ2-2; the D gene is possibly TRBD2 (5 bases). This CDR3 spans 15 amino acids. Trimming removed 6 bases at V and 1 base at J, with 12 bases between. Germline CDR1 LNHNV, CDR2 YYDKDF (reference sequence). In DNA form, the CDR3 reads TGTGCCACCAGAGAAGCGGCACGGAACACCGGGGAGCTGTTTTTT. Its protein is CATREAARNTGELFF.

This chain joins TRBV5-8 and TRBJ2-7; no clear D. The CDR3 contains 16 residues. The germline CDR1 and CDR2 sequences are SGHTS and YDEGEE. V was clipped by 4 bases and J by 2 bases, with 19 bases between them. The CDR3 is CASSGPYWQSAYEQYF. In nucleotides, the CDR3 is TGTGCCAGCAGCGGCCCCTATTGGCAGTCAGCCTACGAGCAGTACTTC.

The V and J genes are TRBV7-8 and TRBJ1-3; D unresolved. This CDR3 contains 13 residues. The germline V gene encodes CDR1 SGHVS and CDR2 FQNEAQ. V was shortened by 1 base and J by 7 bases, with 8 bases between the two germline ends. The CDR3 nucleotides read TGTGCCAGCAGCTTAGAGAACCGGAACACCATATATTTT. As protein: CASSLENRNTIYF.

This clone was seen only once. The V and J genes are TRBV27 and TRBJ2-1; the D is unclear. V was clipped by 3 bases and J by 7 bases, with 19 bases between them. The CDR3 extends over 16 amino acids. CDR1 and CDR2 (germline): MNHEY, SMNVEV (reference sequence). The DNA for the CDR3 is TGTGCCAGCAGTTTTAGTTCTGAGACACCCTTGAATGAGCAGTTCTTC. Its protein is CASSFSSETPLNEQFF.

As to this clone: Other DNA sequences in this specimen translate into the identical CDR3. This sequence joins TRBV18 and TRBJ1-2; TRBD1 might be the D (6 bases). The V end was cut by 6 bases, the J end by 2 bases, with 10 bases between. The CDR3 runs to 13 residues. CDR1 and CDR2 (germline): KGHSH, LQKENI. In nucleotides, the CDR3 is TGTGCCAGCTCTCCGGACAGAAACTATGGCTACACCTTC. Translation: CASSPDRNYGYTF. The full variable domain, its missing parts supplied by reference TRBV18 and TRBJ1-2, is NAGVMQNPRHLVRRRGQEARLRCSPMKGHSHVYWYRQLPEEGLKFMVYLQKENIIDESGMPKERFSAEFPKEGPSILRIQQVVRGDSAAYFCASSPDRNYGYTFGSGTRLTVV.

This clone was counted only a few times. V usage is TRBV5-5 and J usage is TRBJ2-5; D possibly corresponds to TRBD2 (6 bases). The CDR3 has 17 residues. Germline V lookup: CDR1 SGHKS, CDR2 YYEKEE (reference sequence). Trimming cost V 0 bases and J 4 bases, with 19 bases left between them. The CDR3 DNA is TGTGCCAGCAGCTTGGAGATGGGCGGGGCCTCGGGAGAGACCCAGTACTTC. Amino acid sequence: CASSLEMGGASGETQYF.

The chain is built from TRBV5-1 and TRBJ1-1; D unclear. CDR3 length: 14 residues. Germline V gives CDR1 SGHRS, CDR2 YFSETQ. V lost 2 bases and J lost 5, with 13 bases in between. This CDR3 reads CASSFDIRNTEAFF. CDR3 nucleotides: TGCGCCAGCAGCTTCGACATACGGAATACTGAAGCTTTCTTT.

This clone has more than one count but fewer than ten. The V gene is TRBV9, the J gene TRBJ1-2; the match to TRBD1 covers 7 bases. This CDR3 has 16 amino acids. The trim removed 3 bases at V and 8 bases at J, leaving 16 bases unmatched. Per germline, CDR1 SGDLS and CDR2 YYNGEE. CDR3 loop: CASSARDRAFSGGYTF. CDR3 bases: TGTGCCAGCAGCGCCCGGGACAGAGCATTCTCCGGCGGCTACACCTTC.

The chain combines TRBV20-1 with TRBJ2-3; unclear D gene. The CDR3 loop spans 14 amino acids. Trimming stripped 3 bases from V and 2 bases from J, with 12 bases between. Germline CDR1 is DFQATT and CDR2 is SNEGSKA (reference sequence). The CDR3 DNA reads as TGCAGTGCTAGTAGTGTATGGAACACAGATACGCAGTATTTT. Its protein is CSASSVWNTDTQYF.

The J gene is TRBJ1-1, the V gene TRBV10-2, with a possible D match to TRBD1 (6 bases). The CDR3 is 14 residues long. V dropped 2 bases and J dropped 3 bases, with 10 bases sitting between them. Germline V CDR1 and CDR2: WSHSY, SAAADI. CDR3 coding DNA: TGCGCCAGCAGTGAGCAGGGGCTCGACACTGAAGCTTTCTTT. This sequence encodes CASSEQGLDTEAFF.

The V gene is TRBV12-5, the J gene TRBJ2-3; TRBD2 is a possible D gene (5 bases). CDR3 length: 17 amino acids. CDR1 and CDR2 from the germline V gene are LGHNT and FRNRAP. The V and J ends lost 0 bases and 0 bases respectively, with 13 bases between them. CDR3 DNA sequence: TGTGCTAGTGGTTTGGTATTCGGGGTCTTCAGCACAGATACGCAGTATTTT. Translation gives CASGLVFGVFSTDTQYF.